This T cell receptor (beta chain) stems from a study of blood T cell repertoires in COVID-19. In the study overall: The United States, Italy and Spain provided the acute and convalescent COVID-19 samples. T cells, B-cell-depleted T cells, or PBMCs supplied cDNA or gDNA.

CDR3 size: 12 residues. Trimming removed 2 bases from V and 3 bases from J, with 5 bases in between. The authors' processing: Scientists estimated how many nucleated cells there were by amplifying reference gene primers. The data were produced by immunoSEQ multiplex PCR, yet TCRdb's version contains in-frame clones alone and is incomplete. For V, J and clone size, that table is used; D and trimming come from the DNA. Of roughly 400,000 clones listed, over 85% are singletons. Assignment of participants to cohorts was predicated upon participant-reported clinical history. Sequenced material: PBMCs or T cells enriched from blood (not recorded which). This chain links TRBV12-3 or TRBV12-4 with TRBJ2-7; D uncertain. This receptor was taken from a woman in her twenties or thirties who had recovered from COVID-19. This chain's CDR3 is CASSLFVYEQYF. The CDR3 nucleotides read TGTGCCAGCAGTTTATTCGTCTACGAGCAGTACTTC.